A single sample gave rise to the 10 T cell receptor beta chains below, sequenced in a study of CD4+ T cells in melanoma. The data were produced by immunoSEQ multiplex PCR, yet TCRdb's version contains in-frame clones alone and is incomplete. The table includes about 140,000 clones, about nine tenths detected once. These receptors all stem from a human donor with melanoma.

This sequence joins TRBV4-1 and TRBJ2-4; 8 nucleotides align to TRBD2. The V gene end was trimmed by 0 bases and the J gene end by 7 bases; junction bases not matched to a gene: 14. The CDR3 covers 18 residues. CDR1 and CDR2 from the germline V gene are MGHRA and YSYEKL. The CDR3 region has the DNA TGCGCCAGCAGCCAAGACCCGGGACTAGGACGAAGAGCCAACATTCAGTACTTC. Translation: CASSQDPGLGRRANIQYF.

CDR3 residues: CASSLLQTQYF. The CDR3, as DNA: TGTGCCAGCAGCCTCCTTCAGACCCAGTACTTC. This chain joins TRBV7-6 and TRBJ2-5; D is unresolved. Trimming left V 5 bases short and J 6 bases short, with 7 bases between. The CDR3 is 11 amino acids. CDR1 is SGHVS and CDR2 is FNYEAQ in the germline V gene.

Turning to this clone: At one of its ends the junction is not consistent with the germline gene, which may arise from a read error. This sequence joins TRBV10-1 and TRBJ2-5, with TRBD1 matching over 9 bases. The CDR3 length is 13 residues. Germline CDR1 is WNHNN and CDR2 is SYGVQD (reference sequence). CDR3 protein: CASSRPGTGSVDF. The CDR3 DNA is TGCGCCAGCAGCCGTCCCGGGACAGGGAGTGTCGACTTC.

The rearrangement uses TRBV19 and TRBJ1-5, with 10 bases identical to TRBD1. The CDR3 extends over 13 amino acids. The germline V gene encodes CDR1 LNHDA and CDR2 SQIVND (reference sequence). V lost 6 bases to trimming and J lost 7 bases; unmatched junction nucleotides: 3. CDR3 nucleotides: TGTGCCAGTAGATTGACAGGGGGCCAGCCCCAGCATTTT. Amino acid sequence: CASRLTGGQPQHF.

CDR3 coding DNA: TGTGCCAGCAGTCCGGGGGTCTATGGCTACACCTTC. Translating gives CASSPGVYGYTF. The chain links TRBV2 to TRBJ1-2, with D perhaps matching TRBD1 (5 bases). V was clipped by 5 bases and J by 4 bases, with 8 bases between them. Looked up from germline, CDR1 is SNHLY and CDR2 is FYNNEI. CDR3 length: 12 residues.

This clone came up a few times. This CDR3 is CAWSVRMISGAQETQYF. CDR3 coding DNA: TGTGCCTGGAGTGTTAGGATGATCTCGGGGGCCCAAGAGACCCAGTACTTC. This chain joins TRBV30 and TRBJ2-5; D tentatively fits TRBD1 or TRBD2 (6 bases each). Germline V lookup: CDR1 GTSNPN, CDR2 SVGIG (reference sequence). The germline V and J ends were trimmed by 0 bases and 1 base, with 18 bases remaining between them. This CDR3 spans 17 amino acids.

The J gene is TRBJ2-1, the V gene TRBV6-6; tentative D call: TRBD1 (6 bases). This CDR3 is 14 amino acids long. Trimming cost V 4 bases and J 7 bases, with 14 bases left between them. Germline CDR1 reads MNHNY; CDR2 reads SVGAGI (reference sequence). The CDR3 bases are TGTGCCAGCAGTTCCTCAGGGGCTAAGAATGAGCAGTTCTTC. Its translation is CASSSSGAKNEQFF.

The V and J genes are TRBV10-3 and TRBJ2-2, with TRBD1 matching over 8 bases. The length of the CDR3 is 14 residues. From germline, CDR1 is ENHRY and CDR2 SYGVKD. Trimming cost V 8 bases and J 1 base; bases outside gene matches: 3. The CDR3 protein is CAIGGTGNTGELFF. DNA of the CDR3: TGTGCCATCGGGGGGACAGGGAACACCGGGGAGCTGTTTTTT.

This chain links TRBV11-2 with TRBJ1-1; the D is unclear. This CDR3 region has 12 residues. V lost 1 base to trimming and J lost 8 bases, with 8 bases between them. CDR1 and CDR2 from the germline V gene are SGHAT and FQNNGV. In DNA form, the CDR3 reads TGTGCCAGCAGCTTAGGTACGAGGGAAGCTTTCTTT. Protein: CASSLGTREAFF.

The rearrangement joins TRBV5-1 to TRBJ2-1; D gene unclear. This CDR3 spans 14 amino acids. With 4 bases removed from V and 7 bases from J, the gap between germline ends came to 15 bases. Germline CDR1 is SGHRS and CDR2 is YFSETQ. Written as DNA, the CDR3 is TGCGCCAGCAGCGCGAGCGTGGCGGTGAATGAGCAGTTCTTC. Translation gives CASSASVAVNEQFF. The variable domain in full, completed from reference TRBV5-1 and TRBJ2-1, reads KAGVTQTPRYLIKTRGQQVTLSCSPISGHRSVSWYQQTPGQGLQFLFEYFSETQRNKGNFPGRFSGRQFSNSRSEMNVSTLELGDSALYLCASSASVAVNEQFFGPGTRLTVL.